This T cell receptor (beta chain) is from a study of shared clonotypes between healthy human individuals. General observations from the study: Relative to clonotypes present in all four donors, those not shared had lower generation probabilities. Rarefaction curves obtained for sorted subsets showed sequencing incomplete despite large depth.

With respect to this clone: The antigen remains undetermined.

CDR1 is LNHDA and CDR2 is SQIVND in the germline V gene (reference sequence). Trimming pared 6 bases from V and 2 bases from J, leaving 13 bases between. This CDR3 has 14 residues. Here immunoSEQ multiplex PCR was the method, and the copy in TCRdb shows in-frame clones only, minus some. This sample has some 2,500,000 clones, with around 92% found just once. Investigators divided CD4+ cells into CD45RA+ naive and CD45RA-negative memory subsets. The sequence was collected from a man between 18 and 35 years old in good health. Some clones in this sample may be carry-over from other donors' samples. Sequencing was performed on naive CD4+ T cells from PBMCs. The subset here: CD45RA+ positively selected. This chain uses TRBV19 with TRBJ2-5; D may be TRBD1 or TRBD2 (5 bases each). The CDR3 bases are TGTGCCAGTAGCCATTGGGGGATACAAGAGACCCAGTACTTC. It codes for CASSHWGIQETQYF.